This TCR beta chain originates from a study of T cells after yellow fever vaccination. On the study more broadly: SMART-Seq v4 Ultra Low Input handled preparation of low-cell-number fractions. General study points: A minor fraction of clonotypes spanned both CD4 and CD8 compartments. Booster sampling recovered most clones from primary vaccination (96% CD4, 80% to 90% CD8). It was the secondary response that reached its peak faster, day 5 versus 15, but it was weaker.

As concerns this clonotype: What it recognizes is unknown.

TCRdb itself ran the 5' RACE reads through MiXCR, one entry per CDR3 protein. The sample has some 300,000 distinct CDR3 sequences, approximately 10% seen once. V was pared by 3 bases and J by 2 bases, with 13 bases between. CDR3 size: 15 residues. The material was CD4+ T cells sorted from PBMCs, obtained 5 days after the yellow fever booster vaccination. The sequence derives from a man aged 18-30 years who received the YFV17D yellow fever vaccine. J is TRBJ1-2 and V is TRBV12-3 or TRBV12-4; D gene ambiguous. CDR3 sequence: CASSFELLPNYGYTF. The CDR3 DNA reads as TGTGCCAGCAGTTTCGAGCTACTCCCGAACTATGGCTACACCTTC.